The clone carrying this T cell receptor beta chain was seen repeatedly, ten times or more. As yet, its antigen is unknown. The entry originates in a study of identical twins. Study findings and constraints: One should note that invariant MAIT and iNKT cells could partly confound zero-insertion analyses.

TCRdb independently ran MiXCR on the 5' RACE reads; one entry per CDR3 protein. The table has some 590,000 distinct CDR3 sequences, 9.5% to 10% seen once. All donors were healthy, and all were Caucasian. The sample was also reused in another study, on yellow fever vaccine responses in identical twins. From that second work: Twins' vaccine T cell response reportedly gave the appearance of partial convergence and partial personalization.

This TCR came from a woman younger than 35 in good health. The sample comprised PBMCs.

The CDR3 nucleotides read TGTGCCAGCAGTTTCCGGGGGGCGTCCAAACTACGGAATGAGCAGTTCTTC. As protein: CASSFRGASKLRNEQFF. The genes are TRBV28 and TRBJ2-1; tentative D call: TRBD2 (7 bases). V was trimmed by 3 bases and J by 7 bases, leaving 22 bases between them. Per germline, CDR1 MDHEN and CDR2 SYDVKM. This CDR3 is built from 17 residues.